This T cell receptor beta chain came from a study of molecular identifiers for immune sequencing clone quantification. Study-level points and caveats: Clonotypes surpassing 20 RNA copies contained over 98% of effector molecules, versus under 1% in naive cells. Clone sizes could be underestimated for highly expanded clones when identical TCR molecules share a barcode. Jurkat TCR RNA spiked in from one cell (amid about 1 million naive cells) was reportedly detectable.

In this sample, this clonotype turned up many times. Its antigen is currently unknown. With 10%, 30% or 50% of RNA, about 20,000 to 1,000,000 naive CD8 T cells were sequenced. A single record per CDR3 protein comes from TCRdb applying MiXCR to the PCR reads. This table has some 680,000 distinct CDR3 sequences, over 25% appearing once. The CDR3 totals 13 residues. CDR1 SGHKS and CDR2 YYEKEE come from the germline V gene (reference sequence). Trimming cost V 8 bases and J 2 bases, with 13 bases left between them. Sequencing used naive CD8+ T cells from blood, with Jurkat cell RNA spiked in. Subset in this sample: FACS-sorted CD8+CD4-CCR7+CD45RA+ naive T cells. This chain links TRBV5-5 with TRBJ1-1; D is undetermined. The TCR comes from a human donor in good health. Some libraries in this study had Jurkat cell RNA spiked in. The chain's CDR3 is CASDDGHNTEAFF. CDR3 DNA sequence: TGTGCCAGTGACGATGGGCACAACACTGAAGCTTTCTTT. The full variable domain, with the rest looked up from reference TRBV5-5 and TRBJ1-1, is DAGVTQSPTHLIKTRGQQVTLRCSPISGHKSVSWYQQVLGQGPQFIFQYYEKEERGRGNFPDRFSARQFPNYSSELNVNALLLGDSALYLCASDDGHNTEAFFGQGTRLTVV.